This entry is about one T cell receptor (beta chain). This entry belongs to a study of CD8 T cells in ankylosing spondylitis. CDR1 LNHDA and CDR2 SQIVND come from the germline V gene (reference sequence). The CDR3 contains 15 residues. V dropped 6 bases and J dropped 5; count of bases not matched to a gene: 9. TCRdb processed the 5' RACE reads anew with MiXCR; each CDR3 protein has one entry. The table lists roughly 160,000 distinct CDR3 sequences, around 10% of them singletons, with about 28% in the top ten. The sequence derives from a male donor with ankylosing spondylitis or in good health (not recorded which). Sequencing input: blood, either unsorted or a sorted T cell fraction (not recorded which). The chain has TRBV19 and TRBJ1-1, with 10 bases fitting TRBD1. CDR3 DNA sequence: TGTGCCAGTAGCTCCACCGGGACAGGGGTTACTGAAGCTTTCTTT. Protein sequence: CASSSTGTGVTEAFF.